This entry lists 26 T cell receptor beta chains sequenced from one sample in a study of T cells in Graves' hyperthyroidism and ophthalmopathy. Authors of the study amplified TCR beta CDR3 regions from RNA transcripts. Primed by the HTBI set, a first-round RT-PCR was run on the TCR CDR3. TCRdb passed the multiplex PCR reads through MiXCR, listing each CDR3 protein once. The profile shows about 300,000 distinct CDR3 sequences, roughly 19% of them singletons. Sequences were obtained from blood. All receptors come from a man aged 50-59 years with Graves' ophthalmopathy.

The J gene is TRBJ2-1, the V gene TRBV15; TRBD2 aligns across 7 bases. The trim removed 5 bases at V and 10 bases at J, leaving 14 bases unmatched. The V gene's germline CDR1 is LNHNV and CDR2 YYDKDF (reference sequence). The CDR3 is 15 amino acids. The CDR3 protein is CATSLGQAGREEQFF. The CDR3 DNA reads TGTGCCACCAGCTTAGGACAAGCGGGACGCGAGGAGCAGTTCTTC.

V is TRBV11-2 and J is TRBJ2-1; TRBD2 agrees at 9 bases. The CDR3 length is 15 residues. The junction had 8 bases not matched to a gene; V was cut back by 4 bases and J by 7 bases. Germline V gene lookup returns CDR1 SGHAT and CDR2 FQNNGV. CDR3 bases: TGTGCCAGCAGCTCCCTCGGCGGGAGGGTTAATGAGCAGTTCTTC. Translation gives CASSSLGGRVNEQFF.

With regard to this clonotype: The final CDR3 position lacks the conserved phenylalanine or tryptophan, pointing to a likely read error. The CDR3 coding sequence is TGCAGCGTAGGACTAGTTTTAGATACGCAGTATCTT. Protein product: CSVGLVLDTQYL. The chain uses TRBV29-1 and TRBJ2-3; the match to TRBD2 covers 7 bases. This CDR3 is built from 12 residues. Germline CDR1 SQVTM, CDR2 ANQGSEA. V lost 6 bases and J lost 5; bases outside the gene matches: 5.

The table lists this clonotype with many counts. V gene TRBV18 combines with J gene TRBJ2-7; TRBD1 is a possible D gene (5 bases). The V end was cut by 4 bases, the J end by 1 base, with 8 bases between. The CDR3 sequence is 13 residues long. Germline CDR1 is KGHSH and CDR2 is LQKENI. The CDR3 DNA reads as TGTGCCAGCTCACAGGACAATTCCTACGAGCAGTACTTC. This translates into CASSQDNSYEQYF. Together with reference TRBV18 and TRBJ2-7, the CDR3 gives the full variable domain: NAGVMQNPRHLVRRRGQEARLRCSPMKGHSHVYWYRQLPEEGLKFMVYLQKENIIDESGMPKERFSAEFPKEGPSILRIQQVVRGDSAAYFCASSQDNSYEQYFGPGTRLTVT.

On this clonotype: One junction end disagrees with the germline gene, perhaps due to a read error. This sequence joins TRBV5-1 and TRBJ2-3, with 11 bases lining up with TRBD2. Per germline, CDR1 SGHRS and CDR2 YFSETQ. This CDR3 is built from 17 residues. CDR3 coding DNA: TGTGCCAGCAGCGTAGATAGCGGGAGGGCCAGCGCAGATACGCAGTATTTT. Residues: CASSVDSGRASADTQYF.

There are many counts of this clonotype. The chain employs TRBV3-1 and TRBJ2-3; 7 nucleotides agree with TRBD2. CDR3 length equals 14 residues. V lost 1 base and J lost 5; bases outside the gene matches: 3. Germline V gene data show CDR1 as LGHDT and CDR2 as YNNKEL (reference sequence). The CDR3 region is CASSQAGRGDTQYF. The DNA of the CDR3 is TGTGCCAGCAGCCAAGCAGGGAGGGGAGATACGCAGTATTTT.

The rearrangement joins TRBV24-1 to TRBJ2-5, with D uncertain. Looked up from germline, CDR1 is KGHDR and CDR2 is SFDVKD. The CDR3 totals 11 residues. With 7 bases removed from V and 1 base from J, the gap between germline ends came to 3 bases. Here the CDR3 DNA reads TGTGCCACCAGATCCCAAGAGACCCAGTACTTC. It codes for CATRSQETQYF.

Concerning this clonotype: A much bigger clone sits one base away, suggesting this may be a read error. Lacking the conserved final phenylalanine or tryptophan, this CDR3 likely reflects a read error. This rearrangement joins TRBV18 to TRBJ1-1; D unclear. Trimming left V 6 bases short and J 1 base short, with 9 bases between. This CDR3 is 13 amino acids long. From germline, CDR1 is KGHSH and CDR2 LQKENI. CDR3 coding DNA: TGTGCCAGCTCCGCTGGGAAGAACACTGAAGCTTTCCTT. Its translation: CASSAGKNTEAFL.

The chain recombines TRBV9 with TRBJ1-2, with 9 bases identical to TRBD1. The ends lost 0 bases at V and 8 bases at J; junction bases unmatched: 8. Germline-derived CDR1 and CDR2 are SGDLS and YYNGEE. CDR3 length: 15 residues. CDR3 sequence reads: CASSVEPGQGSGYTF. CDR3 coding DNA: TGTGCCAGCAGCGTAGAACCCGGACAGGGGTCCGGCTACACCTTC.

This clonotype was counted ten times or more. This chain uses TRBV7-3 with TRBJ2-1; TRBD2 agrees at 15 bases. Germline V lookup: CDR1 SGHTA, CDR2 FQGTGA. The CDR3 is 15 amino acids. J lost 6 bases, V lost 5 bases, and 2 bases had no gene match. CDR3 nucleotide sequence: TGTGCCAGCAGCGGACTAGCGGGAGGGGGCAATGAGCAGTTCTTC. This sequence encodes CASSGLAGGGNEQFF.

This CDR3 is CASSLFPASGRYTGELFF. In nucleotides, the CDR3 is TGTGCCAGCAGCTTATTCCCCGCTAGCGGGAGATACACCGGGGAGCTGTTTTTT. The chain links TRBV7-3 to TRBJ2-2; 10 positions match TRBD2. Losses at the gene ends were 2 bases for V and 3 bases for J; bases not matched to a gene: 9. The germline gives CDR1 SGHTA, CDR2 FQGTGA. The CDR3 sequence is 18 residues long.

The V gene is TRBV19, the J gene TRBJ2-3, with D unresolved. V was pared by 3 bases and J by 0 bases, with 4 bases between. This CDR3 is 13 amino acids long. Germline values: CDR1 LNHDA, CDR2 SQIVND (reference sequence). The CDR3 DNA follows: TGTGCCAGTAGTATTGACAGCACAGATACGCAGTATTTT. It is translated as CASSIDSTDTQYF.

The table lists this clonotype with many counts. The V call is TRBV2, the J call TRBJ2-3; TRBD1 aligns across 8 bases. The V gene end was trimmed by 6 bases and the J gene end by 2 bases; junction bases not matched to a gene: 4. Germline CDR1 SNHLY, CDR2 FYNNEI. The CDR3 extends over 14 amino acids. CDR3 amino acids: CASSRTGNTDTQYF. DNA of the CDR3: TGTGCCAGCAGCCGGACAGGGAACACAGATACGCAGTATTTT.

This clonotype was counted between two and nine times. The V gene is TRBV6-1, the J gene TRBJ1-5; D ambiguous. The CDR3 loop spans 14 amino acids. Per the germline V gene, CDR1 is MNHNS and CDR2 is SASEGT. V lost 5 bases and J 9 bases, leaving 17 bases between the germline ends. Written as DNA, the CDR3 is TGTGCCAGCAGTTATAGCGCGGGGTCTTGGCCCCAGCATTTT. This sequence encodes CASSYSAGSWPQHF.

In its sample, this clonotype was seen many times. V and J are TRBV5-1 and TRBJ2-3; a weak D match, TRBD2 (6 bases). The ends were cut back, 2 bases at V and 0 bases at J, with 13 bases in the middle. Germline V gene data show CDR1 as SGHRS and CDR2 as YFSETQ. This CDR3 comprises 16 residues. In nucleotides, the CDR3 is TGCGCCAGCAGCTTACCCCCTAGCGACAGCACAGATACGCAGTATTTT. Its protein product is CASSLPPSDSTDTQYF.

The chain joins TRBV28 to TRBJ2-1, with D perhaps matching TRBD2 (5 bases). V was trimmed by 6 bases and J by 0 bases, leaving 12 bases between them. The germline CDR1 and CDR2 sequences are MDHEN and SYDVKM. This CDR3 has 15 amino acids. The CDR3 protein is CASRGDGHSYNEQFF. CDR3 in DNA: TGTGCCAGCAGGGGAGACGGGCACTCCTACAATGAGCAGTTCTTC.

On this clonotype itself: A read error is possible here, since a much larger clone lies one base away. CDR3 nucleotides: TGTGCCAGCAGTTACTTGGACAGGGCGCGCGAGCAGTTCTTC. Protein: CASSYLDRAREQFF. The chain uses TRBV6-9 and TRBJ2-1; 8 positions match TRBD1. The CDR3 totals 14 residues. The ends lost 3 bases at V and 10 bases at J; junction bases unmatched: 8. Germline V gene data show CDR1 as MNHGY and CDR2 as SVAAGI.

There are many counts of this clonotype. V is TRBV7-6 and J is TRBJ2-4; TRBD2 matches at 7 bases. Losses at the gene ends were 2 bases for V and 3 bases for J; bases not matched to a gene: 10. This CDR3 is built from 17 residues. Germline V gene lookup returns CDR1 SGHVS and CDR2 FNYEAQ. CDR3 sequence (DNA): TGTGCCAGCAGCTTACCCTGGGCCAGGGAGGGCAAAAACATTCAGTACTTC. This codes for CASSLPWAREGKNIQYF.

This chain connects TRBV7-2 to TRBJ2-7, with no clear D. Germline-derived CDR1 and CDR2 are SGHTA and FQGNSA. The CDR3 consists of 14 residues. V lost 2 bases and J lost 3, with 11 bases in between. The CDR3 spells CASSLSATNYEQYF. CDR3 coding DNA: TGTGCCAGCAGCTTAAGCGCCACAAACTACGAGCAGTACTTC.

The J gene is TRBJ2-3, the V gene TRBV24-1; 10 bases are a match to TRBD2. J was trimmed by 7 bases and V by 3 bases; bases with no gene match: 3. Per germline, CDR1 KGHDR and CDR2 SFDVKD. This CDR3 comprises 14 residues. The CDR3 is CATSDRLAGNTQYF. The CDR3 DNA sequence: TGTGCCACCAGTGATAGACTAGCGGGTAATACGCAGTATTTT.

This clonotype has a count of ten or more. V usage is TRBV29-1 and J usage is TRBJ2-7; tentatively, D is TRBD1 (5 bases). CDR1 and CDR2 from the germline V gene are SQVTM and ANQGSEA. Trimming took off 4 bases at V and 4 bases at J, with 11 bases between the two ends. The CDR3 extends over 12 amino acids. The chain's CDR3 is CSVAQGGYEQYF. CDR3 sequence (DNA): TGCAGCGTTGCCCAGGGTGGGTACGAGCAGTACTTC.

The table lists this clonotype with many counts. This chain links TRBV2 with TRBJ1-1; TRBD1 agrees at 9 bases. Germline V gene sequence: CDR1 SNHLY, CDR2 FYNNEI. The trim removed 2 bases at V and 8 bases at J, leaving 9 bases unmatched. The CDR3 runs 15 residues. The CDR3 DNA is TGTGCCAGCAGTGAACTTCCGGGACAGGGAGGGGAAGCTTTCTTT. It yields the protein CASSELPGQGGEAFF.

This clonotype came up a few times. The chain combines TRBV12-3 or TRBV12-4 with TRBJ2-5, with 7 positions matching TRBD1. CDR3 length equals 15 residues. The ends lost 6 bases at V and 1 base at J; junction bases unmatched: 8. Here the CDR3 reads CASSDRDRLQETQYF. The CDR3 region has the DNA TGTGCCAGCAGCGATAGGGACAGACTCCAAGAGACCCAGTACTTC.

The chain is built from TRBV19 and TRBJ2-7; TRBD2 might be the D (6 bases). This CDR3 is built from 13 residues. V was trimmed by 4 bases and J by 6 bases, leaving 13 bases between them. The germline V gene has CDR1 LNHDA and CDR2 SQIVND (reference sequence). Here the CDR3 DNA reads TGTGCCAGTAGTACCCAACTAGCATCCGAGCAGTACTTC. It encodes CASSTQLASEQYF.

This clonotype was observed many times. The J gene is TRBJ2-3, the V gene TRBV30; 8 bases are a match to TRBD1. The V and J ends lost 7 bases and 0 bases, in that order; junction bases with no gene match: 6. Germline CDR1 is GTSNPN and CDR2 is SVGIG (reference sequence). This CDR3 has 14 amino acids. CDR3 residues: CALLRDRSTDTQYF. The DNA of the CDR3 is TGTGCCTTACTACGGGACAGGAGCACAGATACGCAGTATTTT.

This clonotype turned up a few times. The chain couples TRBV24-1 to TRBJ2-1; 9 nucleotides match TRBD2. J was trimmed by 7 bases and V by 9 bases; bases with no gene match: 9. The CDR3 spans 14 residues. Germline V lookup: CDR1 KGHDR, CDR2 SFDVKD. The CDR3 is CATGAGGGKNEQFF. The CDR3 DNA reads as TGTGCCACCGGGGCGGGGGGGGGAAAAAATGAGCAGTTCTTC.